This TCR beta chain came from a study of T cell responses to AZD1222 COVID-19 vaccine. The sample holds one count of this clone. The germline V gene encodes CDR1 SGHNT and CDR2 YYREEE (reference sequence). The CDR3 totals 15 residues. Trimming stripped 2 bases from V and 0 bases from J, with 9 bases between. The assay was immunoSEQ multiplex PCR, and TCRdb's table has in-frame clones only and misses some. Of 95,000 to 110,000 clones in the sample, around 90% were seen once. The V call is TRBV5-4, the J call TRBJ2-1; no clear D gene. The source material was peripheral blood, sampled on day 0 of AZD1222 vaccination. This TCR was sampled from an adult in good health. CDR3 nucleotide sequence: TGTGCCAGCAGCTTAACAATTAGCTCCTACAATGAGCAGTTCTTC. Encoded protein: CASSLTISSYNEQFF.